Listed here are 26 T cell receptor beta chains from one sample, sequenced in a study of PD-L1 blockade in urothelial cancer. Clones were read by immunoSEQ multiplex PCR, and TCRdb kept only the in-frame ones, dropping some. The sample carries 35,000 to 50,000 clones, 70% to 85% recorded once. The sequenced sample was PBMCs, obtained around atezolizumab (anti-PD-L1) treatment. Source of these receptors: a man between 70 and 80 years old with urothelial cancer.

CDR3 region: CASSNPPDPNTEAFF. In nucleotides, the CDR3 is TGTGCCAGTAGTAACCCTCCAGATCCGAACACTGAAGCTTTCTTT. J is TRBJ1-1 and V is TRBV19; no definite D call. The germline gives CDR1 LNHDA, CDR2 SQIVND (reference sequence). Trimming removed 4 bases from V and 1 base from J, with 13 bases in between. This CDR3 spans 15 amino acids.

CDR3 in amino acids: CASSHGLAEGTGELFF. The CDR3 nucleotides are TGCGCCAGCAGCCACGGACTAGCGGAGGGGACCGGGGAGCTGTTTTTT. The chain couples TRBV4-3 to TRBJ2-2, with TRBD2 matching 10 bases. Germline values: CDR1 LGHNA, CDR2 YSLEER. The V segment lost 3 bases and the J segment 5 bases; nucleotides outside the gene matches: 6. The CDR3 has 16 residues.

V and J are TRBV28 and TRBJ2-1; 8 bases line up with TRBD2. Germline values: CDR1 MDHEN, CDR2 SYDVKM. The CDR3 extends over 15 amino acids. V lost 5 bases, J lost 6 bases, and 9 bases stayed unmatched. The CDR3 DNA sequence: TGTGCCAGCAGTCGCCCGGCGGGAGGTTTCAATGAGCAGTTCTTC. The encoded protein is CASSRPAGGFNEQFF.

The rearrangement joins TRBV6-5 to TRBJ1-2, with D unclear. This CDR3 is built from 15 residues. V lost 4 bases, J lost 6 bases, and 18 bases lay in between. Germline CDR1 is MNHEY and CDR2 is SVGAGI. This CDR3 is CASSFIPRRTDGYTF. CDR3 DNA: TGTGCCAGCAGTTTTATTCCCCGACGGACTGATGGCTACACCTTC.

This chain's CDR3 is CASSIGLAGNTGELFF. Here the CDR3 DNA reads TGTGCCAGCAGCATAGGACTAGCAGGGAACACCGGGGAGCTGTTTTTT. The chain recombines TRBV7-2 with TRBJ2-2; 8 bases fit TRBD2. Germline V gene lookup returns CDR1 SGHTA and CDR2 FQGNSA. The J segment lost 1 base and the V segment lost 5 bases, leaving 6 bases of the junction unmatched. The CDR3 runs to 16 residues.

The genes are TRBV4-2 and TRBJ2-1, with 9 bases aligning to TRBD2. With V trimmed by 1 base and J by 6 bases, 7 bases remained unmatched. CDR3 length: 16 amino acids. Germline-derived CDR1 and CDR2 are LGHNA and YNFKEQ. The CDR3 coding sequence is TGTGCCAGCAGCCAAGCGGAGGCTAGCGGGACCAATGAGCAGTTCTTC. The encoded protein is CASSQAEASGTNEQFF.

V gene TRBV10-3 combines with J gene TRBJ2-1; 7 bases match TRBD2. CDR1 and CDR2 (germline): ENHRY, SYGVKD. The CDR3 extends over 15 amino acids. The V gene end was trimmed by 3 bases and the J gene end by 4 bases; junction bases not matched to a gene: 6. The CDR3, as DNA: TGTGCCATCAGTGATGGACTAGAGGCTTACAATGAGCAGTTCTTC. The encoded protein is CAISDGLEAYNEQFF.

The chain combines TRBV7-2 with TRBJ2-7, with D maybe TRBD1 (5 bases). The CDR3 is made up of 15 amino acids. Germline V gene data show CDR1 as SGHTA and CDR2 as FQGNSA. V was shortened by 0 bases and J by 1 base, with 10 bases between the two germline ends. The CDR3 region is CASSLAATDSYEQYF. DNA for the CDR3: TGTGCCAGCAGCTTAGCGGCGACAGATTCCTACGAGCAGTACTTC. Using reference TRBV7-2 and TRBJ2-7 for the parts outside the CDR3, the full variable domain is GAGVSQSPSNKVTEKGKDVELRCDPISGHTALYWYRQSLGQGLEFLIYFQGNSAPDKSGLPSDRFSAERTGGSVSTLTIQRTQQEDSAVYLCASSLAATDSYEQYFGPGTRLTVT.

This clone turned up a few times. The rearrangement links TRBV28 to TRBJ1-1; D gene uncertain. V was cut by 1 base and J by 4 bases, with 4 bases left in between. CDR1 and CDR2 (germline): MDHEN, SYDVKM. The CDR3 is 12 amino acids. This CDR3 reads CASSLYGTEAFF. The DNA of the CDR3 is TGTGCCAGCAGTTTATACGGCACTGAAGCTTTCTTT.

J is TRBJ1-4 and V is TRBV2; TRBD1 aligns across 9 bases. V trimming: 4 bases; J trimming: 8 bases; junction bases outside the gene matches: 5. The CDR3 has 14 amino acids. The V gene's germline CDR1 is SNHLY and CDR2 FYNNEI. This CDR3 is CASSVDRGREKLFF. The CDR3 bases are TGTGCCAGCAGTGTGGACAGGGGTCGCGAAAAACTGTTTTTT.

The CDR3 DNA sequence: TGCGCCAGCAGCTTGAGAGACCAGGGTGAGCAGTTCTTC. Its protein product is CASSLRDQGEQFF. This chain joins TRBV5-1 and TRBJ2-1; the D gene is possibly TRBD1 (5 bases). The germline V and J ends were trimmed by 1 base and 9 bases, with 11 bases remaining between them. The CDR3 has 13 residues. The germline V gene encodes CDR1 SGHRS and CDR2 YFSETQ.

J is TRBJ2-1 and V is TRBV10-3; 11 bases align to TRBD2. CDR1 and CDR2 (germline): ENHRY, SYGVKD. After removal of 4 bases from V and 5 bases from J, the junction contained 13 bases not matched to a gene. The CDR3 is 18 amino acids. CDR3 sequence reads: CAISGDGGSGRGHNEQFF. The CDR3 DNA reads TGTGCCATCAGTGGGGACGGGGGTAGCGGGAGGGGCCACAATGAGCAGTTCTTC.

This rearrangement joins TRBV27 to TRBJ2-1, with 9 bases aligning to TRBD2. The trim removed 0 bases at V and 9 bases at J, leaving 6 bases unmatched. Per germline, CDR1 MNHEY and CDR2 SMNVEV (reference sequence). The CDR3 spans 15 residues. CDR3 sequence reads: CASSLSQAGGPEQFF. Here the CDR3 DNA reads TGTGCCAGCAGTTTATCGCAGGCGGGAGGGCCTGAGCAGTTCTTC.

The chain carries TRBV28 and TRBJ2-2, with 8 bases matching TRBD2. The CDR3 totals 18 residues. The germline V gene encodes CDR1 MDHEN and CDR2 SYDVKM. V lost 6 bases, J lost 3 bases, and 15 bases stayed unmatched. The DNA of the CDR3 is TGTGCCAGCAGCGGGGGGATGACAGCGGGAGTCCACACCGGGGAGCTGTTTTTT. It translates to CASSGGMTAGVHTGELFF.

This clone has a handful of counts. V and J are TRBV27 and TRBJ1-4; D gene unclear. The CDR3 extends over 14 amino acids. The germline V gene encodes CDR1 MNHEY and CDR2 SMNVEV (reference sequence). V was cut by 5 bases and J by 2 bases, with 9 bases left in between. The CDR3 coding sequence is TGTGCCAGCAGTCCATGGGCGACTAATGAAAAACTGTTTTTT. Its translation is CASSPWATNEKLFF.

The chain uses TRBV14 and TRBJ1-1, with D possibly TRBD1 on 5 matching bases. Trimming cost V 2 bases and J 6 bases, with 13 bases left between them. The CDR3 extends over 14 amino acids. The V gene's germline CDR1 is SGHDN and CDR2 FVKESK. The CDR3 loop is CASSQYMGGAEAFF. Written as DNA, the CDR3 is TGTGCCAGCAGCCAATATATGGGGGGAGCTGAAGCTTTCTTT.

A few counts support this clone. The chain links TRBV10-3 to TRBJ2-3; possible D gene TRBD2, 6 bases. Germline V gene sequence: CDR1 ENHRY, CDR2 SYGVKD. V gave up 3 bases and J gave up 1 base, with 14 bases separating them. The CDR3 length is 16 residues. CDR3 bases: TGTGCCATCAGTGAAGGTGGCGGAGGGGGCACAGATACGCAGTATTTT. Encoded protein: CAISEGGGGGTDTQYF.

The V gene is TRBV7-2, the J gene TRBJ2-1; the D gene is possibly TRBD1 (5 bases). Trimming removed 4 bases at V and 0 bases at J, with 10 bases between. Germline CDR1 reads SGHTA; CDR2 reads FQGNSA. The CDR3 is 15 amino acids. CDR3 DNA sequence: TGTGCCAGCAGCTCAGGGTTCAGCTCCTACAATGAGCAGTTCTTC. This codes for CASSSGFSSYNEQFF.

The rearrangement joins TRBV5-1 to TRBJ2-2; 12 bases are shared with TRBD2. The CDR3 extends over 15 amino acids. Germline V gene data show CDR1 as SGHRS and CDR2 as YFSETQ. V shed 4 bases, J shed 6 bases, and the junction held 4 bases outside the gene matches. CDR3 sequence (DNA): TGCGCCAGCAGCCTAGCGGGAGGGCCTCCCGGGGAGCTGTTTTTT. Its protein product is CASSLAGGPPGELFF.

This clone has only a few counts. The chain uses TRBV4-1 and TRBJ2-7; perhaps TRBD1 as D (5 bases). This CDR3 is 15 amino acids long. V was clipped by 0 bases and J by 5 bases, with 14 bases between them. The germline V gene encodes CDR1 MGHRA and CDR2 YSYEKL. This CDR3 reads CASSQEGRARHEQYF. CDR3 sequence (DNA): TGCGCCAGCAGCCAAGAAGGCAGGGCTCGCCACGAGCAGTACTTC.

The CDR3 loop is CASSISGTAQETQYF. Here the CDR3 DNA reads TGTGCCAGCAGTATCTCCGGGACAGCCCAAGAGACCCAGTACTTC. This chain uses TRBV28 with TRBJ2-5; 7 nucleotides line up with TRBD1. Germline assignment: CDR1 MDHEN and CDR2 SYDVKM. The CDR3 is 15 amino acids. Trimming cost V 5 bases and J 1 base; bases outside gene matches: 7.

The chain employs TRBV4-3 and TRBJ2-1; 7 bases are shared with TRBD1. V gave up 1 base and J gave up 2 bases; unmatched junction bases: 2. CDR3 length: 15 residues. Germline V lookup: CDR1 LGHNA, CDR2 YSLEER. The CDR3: CASSQAGGAYNEQFF. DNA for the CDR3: TGCGCCAGCAGCCAAGCAGGGGGTGCCTACAATGAGCAGTTCTTC.

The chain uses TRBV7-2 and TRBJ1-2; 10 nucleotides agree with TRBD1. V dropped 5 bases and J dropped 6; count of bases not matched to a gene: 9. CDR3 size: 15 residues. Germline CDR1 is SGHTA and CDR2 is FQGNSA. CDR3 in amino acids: CASSKGTGAFDGYTF. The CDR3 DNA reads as TGTGCCAGCAGCAAGGGGACAGGGGCTTTCGATGGCTACACCTTC. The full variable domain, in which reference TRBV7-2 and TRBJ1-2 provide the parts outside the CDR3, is GAGVSQSPSNKVTEKGKDVELRCDPISGHTALYWYRQSLGQGLEFLIYFQGNSAPDKSGLPSDRFSAERTGGSVSTLTIQRTQQEDSAVYLCASSKGTGAFDGYTFGSGTRLTVV.

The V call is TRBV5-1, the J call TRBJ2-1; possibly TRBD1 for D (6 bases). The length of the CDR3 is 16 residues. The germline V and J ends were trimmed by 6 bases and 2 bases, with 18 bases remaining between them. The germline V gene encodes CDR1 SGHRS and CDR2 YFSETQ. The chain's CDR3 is CASIPGHPVTYNEQFF. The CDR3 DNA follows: TGCGCCAGCATACCGGGACACCCTGTGACCTACAATGAGCAGTTCTTC.

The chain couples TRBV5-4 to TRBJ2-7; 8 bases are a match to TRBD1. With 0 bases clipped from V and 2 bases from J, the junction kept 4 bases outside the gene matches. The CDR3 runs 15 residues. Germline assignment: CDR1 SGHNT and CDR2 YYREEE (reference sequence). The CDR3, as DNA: TGTGCCAGCAGCTTGGCAGGGGGCTCAACCTACGAGCAGTACTTC. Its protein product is CASSLAGGSTYEQYF.

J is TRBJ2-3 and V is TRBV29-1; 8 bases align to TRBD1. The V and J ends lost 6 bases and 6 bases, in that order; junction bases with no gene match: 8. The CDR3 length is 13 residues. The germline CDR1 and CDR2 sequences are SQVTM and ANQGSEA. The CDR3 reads CSVSESGGDTQYF. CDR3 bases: TGCAGCGTCTCGGAATCAGGGGGCGATACGCAGTATTTT.